The 21 T cell receptor beta chains below all came from one sample that was sequenced in a study of control samples from healthy donors and cancer patients. Assay used: immunoSEQ multiplex PCR; TCRdb lists only in-frame clones, some missing. The sample includes about 130,000 clones, around 90% of them seen just once. The sequenced material came from blood. These TCRs come from a man between 18 and 35 years old in good health.

The chain links TRBV9 to TRBJ1-3; 7 bases match TRBD1. Germline V CDR1 and CDR2: SGDLS, YYNGEE. This CDR3 is 15 amino acids long. Unmatched junction bases numbered 3, after V lost 1 base and J lost 2 bases. The CDR3 region is CASSVTGAAGNTIYF. The CDR3 DNA is TGTGCCAGCAGCGTAACAGGGGCCGCTGGAAACACCATATATTTT.

The chain couples TRBV29-1 to TRBJ1-1; no clear D gene. This CDR3 is built from 16 residues. V lost 0 bases to trimming and J lost 1 base, with 15 bases between them. Germline-derived CDR1 and CDR2 are SQVTM and ANQGSEA. The DNA of the CDR3 is TGCAGCGTTGAAGATTCCCGGACGGCTAAGAACACTGAAGCTTTCTTT. Translating gives CSVEDSRTAKNTEAFF.

The chain links TRBV5-4 to TRBJ2-1; 8 bases fit TRBD2. The CDR3 totals 14 residues. The germline V gene encodes CDR1 SGHNT and CDR2 YYREEE (reference sequence). CDR3: CAAFSRGVQNEQFF. In nucleotides, the CDR3 is TGTGCTGCTTTCTCGCGGGGGGTTCAAAATGAGCAGTTCTTC.

This chain connects TRBV6-5 to TRBJ2-3; no definite D call. Germline values: CDR1 MNHEY, CDR2 SVGAGI. The V end lost 8 bases, the J end lost 3 bases, and 6 bases lay between the germline ends. This CDR3 spans 11 amino acids. The CDR3 is CASGQTDTQYF. The DNA of the CDR3 is TGTGCCAGCGGGCAGACAGATACGCAGTATTTT.

The CDR3 nucleotides read TGCGCCAGCAGCTTGGAATATGAGCAGTTCTTC. Amino acid sequence: CASSLEYEQFF. The V gene is TRBV5-1, the J gene TRBJ2-1; D unresolved. Trimming took off 0 bases at V and 8 bases at J, with 3 bases between the two ends. CDR1 and CDR2 (germline): SGHRS, YFSETQ. The CDR3 spans 11 residues. The whole variable domain, remainder taken from reference TRBV5-1 and TRBJ2-1, is KAGVTQTPRYLIKTRGQQVTLSCSPISGHRSVSWYQQTPGQGLQFLFEYFSETQRNKGNFPGRFSGRQFSNSRSEMNVSTLELGDSALYLCASSLEYEQFFGPGTRLTVL.

The chain uses TRBV5-1 and TRBJ2-1, with a tentative D call TRBD1 (5 bases). The germline CDR1 and CDR2 sequences are SGHRS and YFSETQ. The V end lost 4 bases, the J end lost 7 bases, and 9 bases lay between the germline ends. The CDR3 length is 12 residues. The CDR3 DNA is TGCGCCAGCAGCACTGACAGAAATGAGCAGTTCTTC. Its protein product is CASSTDRNEQFF. The whole variable domain, remainder taken from reference TRBV5-1 and TRBJ2-1, is KAGVTQTPRYLIKTRGQQVTLSCSPISGHRSVSWYQQTPGQGLQFLFEYFSETQRNKGNFPGRFSGRQFSNSRSEMNVSTLELGDSALYLCASSTDRNEQFFGPGTRLTVL.

The rearrangement links TRBV5-5 to TRBJ1-6; 8 bases map to TRBD1. Trimming cost V 3 bases and J 9 bases; bases outside gene matches: 5. The germline V gene encodes CDR1 SGHKS and CDR2 YYEKEE (reference sequence). This CDR3 spans 14 amino acids. DNA for the CDR3: TGTGCCAGCAGCTCAGGGGGCATATCTTCACCCCTCCACTTT. It codes for CASSSGGISSPLHF.

The chain links TRBV27 to TRBJ2-7, with D unclear. Germline V lookup: CDR1 MNHEY, CDR2 SMNVEV (reference sequence). V shed 3 bases and J shed 5 bases, with 14 bases lying between them. The CDR3 has 14 residues. CDR3: CASSFFRNSDEQYF. As DNA, the CDR3 is TGTGCCAGCAGTTTTTTCCGTAACAGCGACGAGCAGTACTTC.

The chain combines TRBV6-6 with TRBJ1-1; the match to TRBD1 covers 9 bases. The V gene end was trimmed by 0 bases and the J gene end by 5 bases; junction bases not matched to a gene: 7. Germline V gene lookup returns CDR1 MNHNY and CDR2 SVGAGI (reference sequence). This CDR3 spans 16 amino acids. The CDR3 region is CASSYSKTGGRTEAFF. CDR3 in DNA: TGTGCCAGCAGTTACTCCAAGACAGGGGGTAGAACTGAAGCTTTCTTT.

The chain is built from TRBV6-2 or TRBV6-3 and TRBJ2-2; no reliable D call. Germline lookup yields CDR1 MNHEY and CDR2 SVGEGT. Deletions cut 1 base from V and 0 bases from J, with 6 bases between. The CDR3 totals 15 residues. In nucleotides, the CDR3 is TGTGCCAGCAGTTACTTGTCAGCGAACACCGGGGAGCTGTTTTTT. Its translation: CASSYLSANTGELFF.

The rearrangement links TRBV6-5 to TRBJ1-2, with D maybe TRBD1 (6 bases). The CDR3 spans 14 residues. The V and J ends lost 3 bases and 3 bases respectively, with 11 bases between them. The V gene's germline CDR1 is MNHEY and CDR2 SVGAGI. DNA of the CDR3: TGTGCCAGCAGTTATTATTGGACAGACTATGGCTACACCTTC. Amino acids: CASSYYWTDYGYTF.

The V gene is TRBV5-6, the J gene TRBJ2-7; D may be TRBD2 (6 bases). Germline V gene sequence: CDR1 SGHDT, CDR2 YYEEEE. The CDR3 has 14 amino acids. Trimming took off 0 bases at V and 1 base at J, with 8 bases between the two ends. CDR3 DNA sequence: TGTGCCAGCAGCTTGGCGGGAGTATCCTACGAGCAGTACTTC. Amino acids: CASSLAGVSYEQYF.

The chain couples TRBV5-1 to TRBJ1-1; a weak D match, TRBD1 (6 bases). The V end lost 3 bases, the J end lost 1 base, and 10 bases lay between the germline ends. The CDR3 runs to 14 residues. Germline values: CDR1 SGHRS, CDR2 YFSETQ. CDR3 DNA: TGCGCCAGCAGCTGGATACAGGGGAACACTGAAGCTTTCTTT. Encoded protein: CASSWIQGNTEAFF.

The CDR3 coding sequence is TGTGCCAGCAGTCCGCGGGCGGCGAACACTGAAGCTTTCTTT. This translates into CASSPRAANTEAFF. This rearrangement joins TRBV6-5 to TRBJ1-1; no reliable D call. There are 14 residues in the CDR3. The V end was cut by 5 bases, the J end by 1 base, with 11 bases between. CDR1 is MNHEY, CDR2 SVGAGI, per germline.

A single count supports this clone. The chain joins TRBV5-5 to TRBJ2-7; 9 nucleotides match TRBD1. This CDR3 has 15 residues. J gave up 3 bases and V 3 bases, and 7 bases lay outside the gene matches. Per germline, CDR1 SGHKS and CDR2 YYEKEE (reference sequence). Here the CDR3 DNA reads TGTGCCAGCAGCTCCCAGGACAGGGGAGGCTACGAGCAGTACTTC. It codes for CASSSQDRGGYEQYF.

CDR3 bases: TGCGCCAGCAGTGAGTCCCAGGGATTGGAGTACTTC. Residues: CASSESQGLEYF. The chain uses TRBV10-1 and TRBJ2-7, with a possible D match to TRBD1 (5 bases). Trimming pared 0 bases from V and 11 bases from J, leaving 11 bases between. The CDR3 runs to 12 residues. Germline V lookup: CDR1 WNHNN, CDR2 SYGVQD (reference sequence).

V gene TRBV7-3 combines with J gene TRBJ2-4; D remains unclear. Germline loops: CDR1 SGHTA, CDR2 FQGTGA. The CDR3 consists of 14 residues. V was pared by 2 bases and J by 9 bases, with 14 bases between. As DNA, the CDR3 is TGTGCCAGCAGCTTAGGGATCGAGAGCCCCATTCAGTACTTC. Its protein is CASSLGIESPIQYF.

The rearrangement joins TRBV18 to TRBJ2-7; 7 nucleotides agree with TRBD1. The germline V gene has CDR1 KGHSH and CDR2 LQKENI. The CDR3 runs 15 residues. The ends lost 4 bases at V and 2 bases at J; junction bases unmatched: 8. The DNA for the CDR3 is TGTGCCAGCTCACTAGACAGGGAACCAGCCTACGAGCAGTACTTC. Translating gives CASSLDREPAYEQYF.

The CDR3 DNA is TGTGCCAGGCCGGGACAGGCCCTTCGGGGATGGGAGACCCAGTACTTC. This translates into CARPGQALRGWETQYF. The chain recombines TRBV7-3 with TRBJ2-5, with 8 bases matching TRBD1. The CDR3 has 16 amino acids. After removal of 9 bases from V and 5 bases from J, the junction contained 17 bases not matched to a gene. In germline, CDR1 is SGHTA, CDR2 FQGTGA.

The chain has TRBV4-1 and TRBJ1-5; D is possibly TRBD1 (5 bases). Trimming left V 4 bases short and J 6 bases short, with 13 bases between. The CDR3 totals 14 residues. CDR1 MGHRA and CDR2 YSYEKL come from the germline V gene. The CDR3: CASSPVGRTQPQHF. The DNA for the CDR3 is TGCGCCAGCAGCCCTGTGGGACGTACTCAGCCCCAGCATTTT.

The chain couples TRBV27 to TRBJ1-5; D remains ambiguous. Trimming left V 8 bases short and J 6 bases short, with 14 bases between. CDR3 size: 13 residues. The germline V gene encodes CDR1 MNHEY and CDR2 SMNVEV (reference sequence). CDR3 bases: TGTGCCAGCTCTTGGACGACGGGTCAGCCCCAGCATTTT. Protein: CASSWTTGQPQHF.